The clone carrying this TCR beta chain was seen more than once but under ten times. What it binds is unknown. V gave up 5 bases and J gave up 6 bases; unmatched junction bases: 7. CDR1 is LNHDA and CDR2 is SQIVND in the germline V gene (reference sequence). This CDR3 region has 13 residues. This record belongs to a study of cytomegalovirus exposure and HLA in healthy donors. Study-level findings and limits: A reported reduction in N-insertions relative to the approximately 670-donor mean was seen in an Asian-associated ancestry cluster in a later analysis. For presence/absence analyses, sequencing depth was assumed to be roughly uniform across donors. Rarity marked most TCR sequences, yet some public TCRs occurred in many donors.

PCR primers comprised 60 Vbeta and 13 Jbeta primers. Clones were read by immunoSEQ multiplex PCR, and TCRdb kept only the in-frame ones, dropping some. The sample includes about 120,000 clones, roughly 8.6% of them seen just once. While unrecorded immune exposures were likely, the donors were nominally healthy when sampled. This rearrangement joins TRBV19 to TRBJ2-7; 7 nucleotides match TRBD1. The sequencing sample was made of PBMCs. The source of this sequence is a woman between 40 and 55 years old in good health and CMV-seropositive. The CDR3 reads CASSEGAAPEQYF. The CDR3 DNA reads TGTGCCAGTAGTGAGGGGGCAGCTCCCGAGCAGTACTTC.